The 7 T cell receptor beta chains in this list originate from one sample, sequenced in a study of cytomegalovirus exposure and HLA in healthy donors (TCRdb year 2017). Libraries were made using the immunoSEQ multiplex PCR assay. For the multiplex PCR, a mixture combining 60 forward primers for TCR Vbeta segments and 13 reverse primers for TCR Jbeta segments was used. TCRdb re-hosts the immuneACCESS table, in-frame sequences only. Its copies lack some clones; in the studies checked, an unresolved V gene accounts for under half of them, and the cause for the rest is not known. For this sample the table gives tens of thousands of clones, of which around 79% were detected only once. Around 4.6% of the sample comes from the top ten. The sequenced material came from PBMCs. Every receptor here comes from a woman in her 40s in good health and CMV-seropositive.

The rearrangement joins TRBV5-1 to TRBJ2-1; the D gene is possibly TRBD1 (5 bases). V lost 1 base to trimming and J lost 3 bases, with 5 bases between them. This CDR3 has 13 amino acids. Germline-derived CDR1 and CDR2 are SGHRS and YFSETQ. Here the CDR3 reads CASSLQGYNEQFF. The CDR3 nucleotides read TGCGCCAGCAGCTTGCAGGGCTACAATGAGCAGTTCTTC. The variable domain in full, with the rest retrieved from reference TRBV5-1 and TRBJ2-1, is KAGVTQTPRYLIKTRGQQVTLSCSPISGHRSVSWYQQTPGQGLQFLFEYFSETQRNKGNFPGRFSGRQFSNSRSEMNVSTLELGDSALYLCASSLQGYNEQFFGPGTRLTVL.

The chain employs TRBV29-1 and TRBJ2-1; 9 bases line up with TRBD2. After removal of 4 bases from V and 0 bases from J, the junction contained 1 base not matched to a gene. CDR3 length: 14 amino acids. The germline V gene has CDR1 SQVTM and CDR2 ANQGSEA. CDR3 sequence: CSVVAGDSYNEQFF. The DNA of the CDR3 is TGCAGCGTTGTAGCGGGAGACTCCTACAATGAGCAGTTCTTC.

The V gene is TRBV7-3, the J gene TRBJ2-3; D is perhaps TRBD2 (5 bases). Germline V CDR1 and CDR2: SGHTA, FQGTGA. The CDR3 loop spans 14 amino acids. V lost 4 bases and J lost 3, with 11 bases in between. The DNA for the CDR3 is TGTGCCAGCAGCTCGGCGGGTTCGACAGATACGCAGTATTTT. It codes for CASSSAGSTDTQYF.

The CDR3 loop reads CASSLPGLEQYF. CDR3 in DNA: TGTGCCAGCAGCCTGCCTGGGCTCGAGCAGTACTTC. V usage is TRBV28 and J usage is TRBJ2-7; D unclear. The V and J ends lost 6 bases and 6 bases respectively, with 12 bases between them. This CDR3 contains 12 residues. Per germline, CDR1 MDHEN and CDR2 SYDVKM. Combining the CDR3 with reference TRBV28 and TRBJ2-7 gives the whole variable domain DVKVTQSSRYLVKRTGEKVFLECVQDMDHENMFWYRQDPGLGLRLIYFSYDVKMKEKGDIPEGYSVSREKKERFSLILESASTNQTSMYLCASSLPGLEQYFGPGTRLTVT.

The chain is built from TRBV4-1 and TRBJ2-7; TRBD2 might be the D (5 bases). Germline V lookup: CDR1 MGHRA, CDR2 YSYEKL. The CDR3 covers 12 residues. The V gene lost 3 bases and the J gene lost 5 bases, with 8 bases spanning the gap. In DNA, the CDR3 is TGCGCCAGCAGCCAGGGAGCAAACGAGCAGTACTTC. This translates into CASSQGANEQYF.

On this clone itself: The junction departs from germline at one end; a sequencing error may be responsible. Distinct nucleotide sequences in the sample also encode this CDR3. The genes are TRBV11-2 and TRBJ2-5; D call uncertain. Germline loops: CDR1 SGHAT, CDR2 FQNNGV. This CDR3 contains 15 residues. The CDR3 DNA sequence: TGCGCCAGCAGCCCCGGCGAGCTAGAACAAGAGACCCAGTACTTC. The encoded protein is CASSPGELEQETQYF.

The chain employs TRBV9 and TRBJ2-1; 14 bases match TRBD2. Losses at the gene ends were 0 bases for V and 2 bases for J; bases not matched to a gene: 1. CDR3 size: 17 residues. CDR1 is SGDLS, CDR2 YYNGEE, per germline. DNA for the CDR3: TGTGCCAGCAGCGTAGGGGGACTAGCGGGAGCCTACAATGAGCAGTTCTTC. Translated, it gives CASSVGGLAGAYNEQFF.